Listed here are 18 T cell receptor beta chains from one sample, sequenced in a study of T-cell memory formation after mild COVID-19. TCRdb recomputed calls from the 5' RACE reads with MiXCR, one row per CDR3 protein. In the table there are roughly 340,000 distinct CDR3 sequences, 20% to 25% of which are singletons. The sequenced material came from PBMCs or a T cell subset sorted from them (not recorded which). These receptors all stem from a man in his late teens or twenties who had mild COVID-19 (a few samples of this study predate the infection). Cell type and time point are not known.

The chain recombines TRBV28 with TRBJ1-2; D unresolved. Germline CDR1 reads MDHEN; CDR2 reads SYDVKM. The CDR3 totals 12 residues. V was cut by 4 bases and J by 5 bases, with 8 bases left in between. In nucleotides, the CDR3 is TGTGCCAGCAGTTCAGGCTTATATGGCTACACCTTC. It encodes CASSSGLYGYTF.

The chain joins TRBV18 to TRBJ1-2, with D tentatively TRBD1 (5 bases). V was shortened by 5 bases and J by 8 bases, with 15 bases between the two germline ends. This CDR3 comprises 13 residues. The germline V gene has CDR1 KGHSH and CDR2 LQKENI. The CDR3 DNA follows: TGTGCCAGCTCAGGGGGACTCTTCTCCGGCTACACCTTC. It yields the protein CASSGGLFSGYTF.

This clonotype was observed a single time. The chain combines TRBV30 with TRBJ1-1, with D possibly being TRBD1 (6 bases). Trimming shortened V by 5 bases and J by 0 bases, and 16 bases separated the two germline ends. CDR1 is GTSNPN and CDR2 is SVGIG in the germline V gene (reference sequence). CDR3 size: 15 residues. DNA for the CDR3: TGTGCCTGGTCCCTAGCGGGACACCTGAACACTGAAGCTTTCTTT. Protein: CAWSLAGHLNTEAFF. Full variable domain (rest looked up from reference TRBV30 and TRBJ1-1): SQTIHQWPATLVQPVGSPLSLECTVEGTSNPNLYWYRQAAGRGLQLLFYSVGIGQISSEVPQNLSASRPQDRQFILSSKKLLLSDSGFYLCAWSLAGHLNTEAFFGQGTRLTVV.

This chain uses TRBV9 with TRBJ2-3, with a possible D match to TRBD2 (7 bases). Per germline, CDR1 SGDLS and CDR2 YYNGEE. V was shortened by 1 base and J by 1 base, with 16 bases between the two germline ends. The CDR3 length is 17 residues. The CDR3 reads CASSVSGGAHGTDTQYF. The CDR3 DNA follows: TGTGCCAGCAGCGTAAGTGGGGGGGCCCATGGCACAGATACGCAGTATTTT.

This clonotype showed up just a few times. The V call is TRBV6-5, the J call TRBJ1-2; no reliable D call. Germline-derived CDR1 and CDR2 are MNHEY and SVGAGI. V shed 8 bases and J shed 0 bases, with 7 bases lying between them. The CDR3 is made up of 12 amino acids. The CDR3 DNA sequence: TGTGCCAGCGCCCGAGCTAACTATGGCTACACCTTC. Amino acid sequence: CASARANYGYTF.

This clonotype was seen a handful of times. The J gene is TRBJ2-1, the V gene TRBV4-1, with D hard to call. The V end lost 4 bases, the J end lost 9 bases, and 13 bases lay between the germline ends. Germline loops: CDR1 MGHRA, CDR2 YSYEKL. The CDR3 totals 13 residues. The CDR3 bases are TGCGCCAGCAGCCCCTGGACCGGGTTTGAGCAGTTCTTC. It specifies CASSPWTGFEQFF.

The V gene is TRBV18, the J gene TRBJ2-7; D perhaps matches TRBD1 (5 bases). This CDR3 is built from 14 residues. Trimming removed 6 bases at V and 1 base at J, with 13 bases between. Looked up from germline, CDR1 is KGHSH and CDR2 is LQKENI. CDR3 loop: CASSRIDRSYEQYF. CDR3 DNA sequence: TGTGCCAGCTCGAGGATTGACAGATCCTACGAGCAGTACTTC.

The rearrangement joins TRBV3-1 to TRBJ2-7; TRBD1 matches at 8 bases. Trimming removed 5 bases from V and 2 bases from J; junction bases left unmatched: 5. This CDR3 spans 14 amino acids. Germline V lookup: CDR1 LGHDT, CDR2 YNNKEL (reference sequence). The CDR3 DNA is TGTGCCAGCAGCTCCGGGACAGGACCCTACGAGCAGTACGTC. It is translated as CASSSGTGPYEQYV.

The rearrangement uses TRBV20-1 and TRBJ2-7, with TRBD1 matching over 10 bases. Germline CDR1 DFQATT, CDR2 SNEGSKA (reference sequence). V shed 0 bases and J 2 bases; nucleotides not matched to a gene: 4. The length of the CDR3 is 15 residues. The CDR3 sequence: CSARDPGQGAYEQYF. The CDR3 DNA follows: TGCAGTGCTAGAGATCCAGGACAGGGGGCCTACGAGCAGTACTTC.

This clonotype was counted a few times. The V and J genes are TRBV28 and TRBJ1-3, with D uncertain. Trimming stripped 5 bases from V and 7 bases from J, with 6 bases between. The CDR3 extends over 11 amino acids. Per the germline V gene, CDR1 is MDHEN and CDR2 is SYDVKM. This CDR3 reads CASSPRNTIYF. DNA of the CDR3: TGTGCCAGCAGTCCCCGCAACACCATATATTTT. The variable domain in full, completed from reference TRBV28 and TRBJ1-3, reads DVKVTQSSRYLVKRTGEKVFLECVQDMDHENMFWYRQDPGLGLRLIYFSYDVKMKEKGDIPEGYSVSREKKERFSLILESASTNQTSMYLCASSPRNTIYFGEGSWLTVV.

This chain uses TRBV5-1 with TRBJ1-1; D remains unclear. This CDR3 is built from 13 residues. V gave up 3 bases and J gave up 1 base, with 7 bases separating them. Germline CDR1 reads SGHRS; CDR2 reads YFSETQ. The CDR3: CASSWVPNTEAFF. CDR3 bases: TGCGCCAGCAGCTGGGTACCGAACACTGAAGCTTTCTTT.

This clonotype was counted a few times. One end of the junction is discordant with germline, which a read error may explain. The chain uses TRBV7-7 and TRBJ2-5; 9 positions match TRBD2. CDR3 size: 13 residues. CDR1 is SSHAT, CDR2 FNYEAQ, per germline (reference sequence). CDR3 in amino acids: CASSRTSEQTQYF. CDR3 in DNA: TGTGCTAGCAGCCGGACTAGCGAACAGACCCAGTACTTC. The whole variable domain, filled in from reference TRBV7-7 and TRBJ2-5, reads GAGVSQSPRYKVTKRGQDVTLRCDPISSHATLYWYQQALGQGPEFLTYFNYEAQPDKSGLPSDRFSAERPEGSISTLTIQRTEQRDSAMYRCASSRTSEQTQYFGPGTRLLVL.

The J gene is TRBJ2-7, the V gene TRBV5-1, with D perhaps matching TRBD1 or TRBD2 (6 bases each). With 0 bases removed from V and 0 bases from J, the gap between germline ends came to 19 bases. CDR1 is SGHRS, CDR2 YFSETQ, per germline. The CDR3 totals 18 residues. CDR3 in amino acids: CASSLADHGGPDSYEQYF. CDR3 nucleotides: TGCGCCAGCAGCTTGGCGGACCACGGGGGCCCCGACTCCTACGAGCAGTACTTC.

The sample holds a few counts of this clonotype. V and J are TRBV24-1 and TRBJ2-3; possibly TRBD1 or TRBD2 for D (6 bases each). Per germline, CDR1 KGHDR and CDR2 SFDVKD. V was clipped by 2 bases and J by 7 bases, with 15 bases between them. The CDR3 is made up of 15 amino acids. CDR3 in DNA: TGTGCCACCAGTGATTCGGGGGCCAGCCCTTATACGCAGTATTTT. Its protein is CATSDSGASPYTQYF.

This clonotype was detected ten times or more. CDR3 DNA: TGTGCCAGCTCACCACCATCCCAAGAGACCCAGTACTTC. This translates into CASSPPSQETQYF. The chain combines TRBV18 with TRBJ2-5; no clear D. The CDR3 extends over 13 amino acids. The V end lost 0 bases, the J end lost 1 base, and 3 bases lay between the germline ends. The V gene's germline CDR1 is KGHSH and CDR2 LQKENI.

Points on this clonotype: A much larger clone is a single base away; this may be a read error. J is TRBJ2-4 and V is TRBV20-1; D is possibly TRBD2 (6 bases). The germline V gene has CDR1 DFQATT and CDR2 SNEGSKA (reference sequence). This CDR3 spans 12 amino acids. The V end lost 6 bases, the J end lost 9 bases, and 15 bases lay between the germline ends. The CDR3 nucleotides are TGCAGTGCCGCAACTAGAGCGGGCATTCAGTACTTC. Translating it yields CSAATRAGIQYF.

This clonotype occurred a few times. The CDR3 sequence: CASSSQFPANYGYTF. The CDR3 nucleotides are TGTGCCAGCAGCTCTCAATTCCCAGCTAACTATGGCTACACCTTC. The chain has TRBV5-5 and TRBJ1-2, with D unclear. Germline-derived CDR1 and CDR2 are SGHKS and YYEKEE (reference sequence). V was trimmed by 3 bases and J by 0 bases, leaving 12 bases between them. The CDR3 has 15 amino acids. The full variable domain, in which reference TRBV5-5 and TRBJ1-2 provide the parts outside the CDR3, is DAGVTQSPTHLIKTRGQQVTLRCSPISGHKSVSWYQQVLGQGPQFIFQYYEKEERGRGNFPDRFSARQFPNYSSELNVNALLLGDSALYLCASSSQFPANYGYTFGSGTRLTVV.

The chain's CDR3 is CASSPPARAPDTQYF. Here the CDR3 DNA reads TGTGCCAGCTCACCCCCTGCCAGGGCGCCAGATACGCAGTATTTT. The genes are TRBV18 and TRBJ2-3; a weak D match, TRBD1 (5 bases). Germline CDR1 and CDR2: KGHSH and LQKENI. V was clipped by 3 bases and J by 4 bases, with 14 bases between them. CDR3 length equals 15 residues.